This entry concerns a single T cell receptor (beta chain). This entry comes from a study of blood T cell repertoires in COVID-19. Study at large: The origin of the acute and convalescent COVID-19 samples was the United States, Italy and Spain. T cells, B-cell-depleted T cells, or PBMCs supplied cDNA or gDNA.

The germline CDR1 and CDR2 sequences are SGDLS and YYNGEE. CDR3 length: 12 residues. V lost 0 bases and J lost 8, with 6 bases in between. As handled by the study authors: How many nucleated cells were present was estimated from reference gene primer amplification. Assay: immunoSEQ multiplex PCR; the TCRdb copy retains only in-frame clones and omits some. The DNA gave D and trimming, while V, J and clone size come from that table. This sample carries some 41,000 clones, just over 85% of them seen once, and the ten largest clones take 4.5% to 5.5%. The gene calls are TRBV9 and TRBJ2-1; tentatively, D is TRBD2 (6 bases). This receptor was obtained from a middle-aged man with active COVID-19. The specimen sequenced was peripheral blood. DNA of the CDR3: TGTGCCAGCAGCGTAGAGCGGGATGAGCAGTTCTTC. Translation: CASSVERDEQFF.